This T cell receptor (beta chain) was captured by sequencing in a study of CD8+ T cells in alopecia areata. Study in general: At a dose of 5 to 10 mg twice daily, oral tofacitinib was given to treated patients.

Sequencing used cDNA as its template, made by extracting RNA and reverse transcribing it. Clones were read by immunoSEQ multiplex PCR, and TCRdb kept only the in-frame ones, dropping some. This table holds about 180,000 clones, approximately 70% found once. The germline V gene encodes CDR1 MGHRA and CDR2 YSYEKL. The CDR3 loop spans 12 amino acids. Trimming shortened V by 3 bases and J by 2 bases, and 3 bases separated the two germline ends. Sequences were derived from CD8+ T cells sorted from blood, sampled at week 0. This chain links TRBV4-1 with TRBJ2-3, with unresolved D. The sequence came from a human donor with alopecia areata. CDR3 amino acids: CASSHLTDTQYF. CDR3 coding DNA: TGCGCCAGCAGCCATCTCACAGATACGCAGTATTTT.